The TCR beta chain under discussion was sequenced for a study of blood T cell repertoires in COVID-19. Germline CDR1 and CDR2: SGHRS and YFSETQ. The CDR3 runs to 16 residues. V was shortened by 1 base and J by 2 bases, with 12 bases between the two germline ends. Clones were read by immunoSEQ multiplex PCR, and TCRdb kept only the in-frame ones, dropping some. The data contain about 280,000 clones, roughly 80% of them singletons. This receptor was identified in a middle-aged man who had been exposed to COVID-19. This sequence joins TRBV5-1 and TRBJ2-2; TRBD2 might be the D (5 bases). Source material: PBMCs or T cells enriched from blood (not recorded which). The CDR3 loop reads CASSLRGHVNTGELFF. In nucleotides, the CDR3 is TGCGCCAGCAGCTTGCGGGGTCATGTTAACACCGGGGAGCTGTTTTTT.